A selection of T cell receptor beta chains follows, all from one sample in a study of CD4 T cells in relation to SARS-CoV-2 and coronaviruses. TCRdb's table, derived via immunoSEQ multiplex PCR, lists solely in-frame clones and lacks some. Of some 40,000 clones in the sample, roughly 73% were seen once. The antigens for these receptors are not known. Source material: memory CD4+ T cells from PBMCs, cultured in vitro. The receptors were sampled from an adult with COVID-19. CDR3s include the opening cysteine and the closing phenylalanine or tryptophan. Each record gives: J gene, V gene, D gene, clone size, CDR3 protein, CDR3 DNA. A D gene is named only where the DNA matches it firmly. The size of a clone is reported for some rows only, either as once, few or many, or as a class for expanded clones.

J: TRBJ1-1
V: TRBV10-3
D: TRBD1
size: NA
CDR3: CAISVTGVNTEAFF
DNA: TGTGCCATCAGTGTGACAGGGGTAAACACTGAAGCTTTCTTT

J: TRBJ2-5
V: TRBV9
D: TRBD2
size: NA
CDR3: CASSVARTQRERETQYF
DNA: TGTGCCAGCAGCGTAGCCAGGACGCAGCGGGAAAGAGAGACCCAGTACTTC

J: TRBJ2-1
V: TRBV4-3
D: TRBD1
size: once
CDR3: CASSQERDRVFNEQFF
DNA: TGCGCCAGCAGCCAGGAGCGGGACAGGGTTTTTAATGAGCAGTTCTTC

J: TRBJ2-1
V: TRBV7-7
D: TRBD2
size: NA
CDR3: CASSSFSGSKSEQFF
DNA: TGTGCTAGCAGCTCTTTTAGCGGGAGCAAGAGTGAGCAGTTCTTC

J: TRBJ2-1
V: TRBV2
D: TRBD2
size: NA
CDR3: CASSVSGIRNGEQFF
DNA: TGTGCCAGCAGTGTGAGCGGGATCAGGAATGGTGAGCAGTTCTTC

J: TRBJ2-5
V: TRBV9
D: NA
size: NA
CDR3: CASSVDEGTPWTQYF
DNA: TGTGCCAGCAGCGTAGATGAAGGGACCCCTTGGACCCAGTACTTC

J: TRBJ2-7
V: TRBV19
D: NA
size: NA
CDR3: CASSIGGIGTYEQYF
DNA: TGTGCCAGTAGTATCGGCGGGATAGGGACCTACGAGCAGTACTTC

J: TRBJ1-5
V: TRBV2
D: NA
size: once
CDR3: CASTRGVKPQHF
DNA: TGTGCCAGCACAAGGGGGGTCAAGCCCCAGCATTTT

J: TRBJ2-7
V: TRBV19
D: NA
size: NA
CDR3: CASDNGSYYEQYF
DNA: TGTGCCAGCGACAATGGGAGTTACTACGAGCAGTACTTC

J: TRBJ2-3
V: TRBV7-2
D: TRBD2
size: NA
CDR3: CASSLVSSGDTQYF
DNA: TGTGCCAGCAGCTTAGTTTCTAGCGGAGATACGCAGTATTTT

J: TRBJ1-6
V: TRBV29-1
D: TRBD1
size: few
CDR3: CSVGQGIGSPLHF
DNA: TGCAGCGTTGGACAGGGGATAGGATCACCCCTCCACTTT

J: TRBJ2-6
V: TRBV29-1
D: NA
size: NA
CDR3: CSVGVSGANVLTF
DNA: TGCAGCGTTGGGGTGTCTGGGGCCAACGTCCTGACTTTC

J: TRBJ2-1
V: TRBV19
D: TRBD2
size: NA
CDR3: CASSIGRGDEQFF
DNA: TGTGCCAGTAGTATTGGCCGGGGGGATGAGCAGTTCTTC

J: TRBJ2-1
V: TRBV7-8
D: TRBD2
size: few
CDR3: CASRPNRLAASYNEQFF
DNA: TGTGCCAGCAGGCCGAACCGACTAGCGGCTTCCTACAATGAGCAGTTCTTC

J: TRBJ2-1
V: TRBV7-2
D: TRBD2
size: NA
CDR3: CASSRGLAGDNEQFF
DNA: TGTGCCAGCAGCCGCGGACTAGCGGGCGACAATGAGCAGTTCTTC

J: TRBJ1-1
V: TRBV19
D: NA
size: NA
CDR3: CASSMVGGNTEAFF
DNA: TGTGCCAGTAGTATGGTAGGGGGGAACACTGAAGCTTTCTTT

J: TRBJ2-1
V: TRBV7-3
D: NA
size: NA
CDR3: CASSLEAGSSYNEQFF
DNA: TGTGCCAGCAGCTTAGAGGCTGGAAGCTCCTACAATGAGCAGTTCTTC

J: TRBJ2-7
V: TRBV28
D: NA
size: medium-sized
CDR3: CASSFLRTVVDEQYF
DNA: TGTGCCAGCAGTTTCCTCCGGACAGTCGTGGACGAGCAGTACTTC

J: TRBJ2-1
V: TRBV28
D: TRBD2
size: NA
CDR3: CASSLSGTSYNEQFF
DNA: TGTGCCAGCAGTTTAAGCGGGACCTCCTACAATGAGCAGTTCTTC

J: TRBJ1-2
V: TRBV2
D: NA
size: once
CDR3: CASRVEGDLLYGYTF
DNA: TGTGCCAGCAGGGTTGAGGGGGATCTGCTCTATGGCTACACCTTC

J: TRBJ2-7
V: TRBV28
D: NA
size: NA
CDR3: CASSLGGAASGYEQYF
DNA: TGTGCCAGCAGTTTAGGTGGGGCAGCTTCTGGGTACGAGCAGTACTTC

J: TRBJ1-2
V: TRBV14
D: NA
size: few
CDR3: CASSQYAGVGYGYTF
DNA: TGTGCCAGCAGCCAATATGCGGGGGTCGGGTATGGCTACACCTTC

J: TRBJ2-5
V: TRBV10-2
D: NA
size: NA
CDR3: CATADAQETQYF
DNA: TGCGCCACCGCGGACGCCCAAGAGACCCAGTACTTC

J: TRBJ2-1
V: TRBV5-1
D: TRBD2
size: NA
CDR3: CASSLGTSDEQFF
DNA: TGCGCCAGCAGCTTGGGGACTAGTGATGAGCAGTTCTTC

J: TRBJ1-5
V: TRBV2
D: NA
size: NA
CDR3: CASNDNVGQPQHF
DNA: TGTGCCAGCAATGACAATGTCGGTCAGCCCCAGCATTTT

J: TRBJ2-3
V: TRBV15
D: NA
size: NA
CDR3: CATSRDYRADTQYF
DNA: TGTGCCACCAGCAGAGATTACCGGGCAGATACGCAGTATTTT

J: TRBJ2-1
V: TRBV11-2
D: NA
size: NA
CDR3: CASSLPTALAYNEQFF
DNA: TGTGCCAGCAGCTTACCTACAGCTCTCGCTTACAATGAGCAGTTCTTC

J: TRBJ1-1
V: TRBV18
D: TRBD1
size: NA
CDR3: CASSDRVKMNTEAFF
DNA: TGTGCCAGCTCTGACAGGGTTAAAATGAACACTGAAGCTTTCTTT

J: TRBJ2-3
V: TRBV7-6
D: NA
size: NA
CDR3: CASSMGDTQYF
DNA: TGTGCCAGCAGCATGGGGGATACGCAGTATTTT

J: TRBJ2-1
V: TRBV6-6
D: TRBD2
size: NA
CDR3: CASSSQRDLYNEQFF
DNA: TGTGCCAGCAGTTCTCAGCGGGACCTCTACAATGAGCAGTTCTTC

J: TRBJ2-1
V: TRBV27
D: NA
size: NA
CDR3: CASSVGTTNNEQFF
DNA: TGTGCCAGCAGTGTCGGGACAACCAACAATGAGCAGTTCTTC

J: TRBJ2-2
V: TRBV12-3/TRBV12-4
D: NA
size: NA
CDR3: CASILYTGELFF
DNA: TGTGCCAGCATCCTTTACACCGGGGAGCTGTTTTTT

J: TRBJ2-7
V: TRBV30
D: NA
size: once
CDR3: CAWSGTQSLYEQYF
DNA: TGTGCCTGGAGCGGGACTCAATCCCTCTACGAGCAGTACTTC

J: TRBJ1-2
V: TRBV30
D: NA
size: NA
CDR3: CAWRQTGARSYTF
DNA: TGTGCCTGGAGGCAGACAGGCGCACGCAGCTACACCTTC

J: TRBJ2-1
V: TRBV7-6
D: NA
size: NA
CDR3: CASSLGGPSSYNEQFF
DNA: TGTGCCAGCAGCTTAGGAGGGCCCAGCTCCTACAATGAGCAGTTCTTC

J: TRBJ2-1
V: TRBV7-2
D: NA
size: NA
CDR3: CASSSPGTPAGQFF
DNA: TGTGCCAGCAGCTCCCCCGGGACCCCGGCTGGGCAGTTCTTC

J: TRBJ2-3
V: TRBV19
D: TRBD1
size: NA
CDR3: CASRPDRATDTQYF
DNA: TGTGCCAGTAGACCGGACAGGGCAACAGATACGCAGTATTTT

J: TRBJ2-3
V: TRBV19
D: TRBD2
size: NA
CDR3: CASRWTSGISTDTQYF
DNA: TGTGCCAGTCGATGGACTAGCGGGATTAGCACAGATACGCAGTATTTT

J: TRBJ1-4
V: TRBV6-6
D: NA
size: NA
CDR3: CASRAWPEGPEKLFF
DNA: TGTGCCAGCAGGGCGTGGCCTGAGGGCCCTGAAAAACTGTTTTTT

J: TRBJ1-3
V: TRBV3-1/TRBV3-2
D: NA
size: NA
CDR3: CASSQDSGNTIYF
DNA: TGTGCCAGCAGCCAAGATTCGGGAAACACCATATATTTT

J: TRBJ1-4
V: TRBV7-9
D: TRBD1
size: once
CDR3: CASSLDREGEKLFF
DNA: TGTGCCAGCAGCTTGGACAGGGAAGGAGAAAAACTGTTTTTT

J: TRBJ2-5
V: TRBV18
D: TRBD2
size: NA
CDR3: CASSPGLSQETQYF
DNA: TGTGCCAGCTCACCGGGACTATCACAAGAGACCCAGTACTTC

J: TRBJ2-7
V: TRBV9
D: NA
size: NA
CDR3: CASSAEDGNYEQYF
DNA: TGTGCCAGCAGCGCGGAGGACGGTAACTACGAGCAGTACTTC

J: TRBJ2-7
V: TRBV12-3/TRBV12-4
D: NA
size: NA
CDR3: CASSFDTEQYF
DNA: TGTGCCAGCAGTTTTGACACCGAGCAGTACTTC

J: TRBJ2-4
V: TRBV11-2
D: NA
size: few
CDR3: CASSPGRAKNIQYF
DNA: TGTGCCAGCAGCCCAGGGAGAGCCAAAAACATTCAGTACTTC

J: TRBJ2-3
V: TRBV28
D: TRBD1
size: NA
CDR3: CASSRDRGPDTQYF
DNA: TGTGCCAGTTCCCGGGACAGGGGGCCAGATACGCAGTATTTT

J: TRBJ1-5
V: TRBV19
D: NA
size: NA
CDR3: CASSTRGSNQPQHF
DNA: TGTGCCAGTAGCACCCGGGGTAGCAATCAGCCCCAGCATTTT